The entry below describes one T cell receptor beta chain. Germline V gene data show CDR1 as SQVTM and CDR2 as ANQGSEA. This CDR3 has 18 amino acids. The ends were cut back, 0 bases at V and 0 bases at J, with 15 bases in the middle. When the RNA was reverse transcribed, random hexamers were used with an input of 0.5 to 1 ug. TCRdb re-called the immunoSEQ multiplex PCR reads with MiXCR, one entry per CDR3 protein. The sample records about 130,000 distinct CDR3 sequences, 91% being singletons. The CD8+ and CD4+ T cells were isolated magnetically using a negative isolation approach, whereas the TEMRA cells were enriched by FACS. The data belong to a study of CD8 T cells in Susac syndrome.

Material: CD8+ T cells from PBMCs. This receptor was identified in a human donor with multiple sclerosis. V usage is TRBV29-1 and J usage is TRBJ2-6; D is unclear. CDR3 nucleotides: TGCAGCGTTGAAGAGATAGAGAGTTCGATCTCTGGGGCCAACGTCCTGACTTTC. This codes for CSVEEIESSISGANVLTF.